This T cell receptor (beta chain) stems from a study of PD-L1 blockade in urothelial cancer. Turning to the study itself: Samples came from 3 weeks, at the second dose, and 6 weeks into treatment.

The CDR3 is 15 amino acids. Germline loops: CDR1 MNHEY, CDR2 SVGAGI. Trimming took 6 bases from V and 3 from J; bases not matched to a gene: 7. Using immunoSEQ multiplex PCR, the repertoire was profiled, and TCRdb retains in-frame clones only, with some absent. The data contain about 45,000 clones, more than 70% of them singletons. The sequence was obtained from a woman aged 55-69 years with urothelial cancer. This material consisted of PBMCs, taken around atezolizumab (anti-PD-L1) treatment. The J gene is TRBJ1-3, the V gene TRBV6-5, with 8 bases matching TRBD1. This CDR3 is CASSRQGKGGNTIYF. CDR3 coding DNA: TGTGCCAGCAGCCGACAGGGGAAAGGTGGAAACACCATATATTTT.